The 15 T cell receptor beta chains listed next were all sequenced from one sample in a study of blood T cell repertoires in COVID-19. This table comes from immunoSEQ multiplex PCR, and its TCRdb copy is limited to in-frame clones, with some not included. The repertoire holds just over 250,000 clones, with roughly nine tenths as singletons. The specimen sequenced was peripheral blood. The source is a man between 40 and 49 years old who had recovered from COVID-19.

This rearrangement joins TRBV10-3 to TRBJ1-3, with 7 bases fitting TRBD1. The V and J ends lost 1 base and 0 bases, in that order; junction bases with no gene match: 15. The CDR3 has 20 amino acids. Per germline, CDR1 ENHRY and CDR2 SYGVKD. DNA for the CDR3: TGTGCCATCAGTGAGTTTGTGGGTAGGGGGCCGCGAGACTCTGGAAACACCATATATTTT. It yields the protein CAISEFVGRGPRDSGNTIYF.

The J gene is TRBJ2-1, the V gene TRBV4-2; 10 bases match TRBD2. The V gene's germline CDR1 is LGHNA and CDR2 YNFKEQ. This CDR3 region has 16 residues. With 3 bases clipped from V and 7 bases from J, the junction kept 9 bases outside the gene matches. CDR3 sequence (DNA): TGTGCCAGCAGCCAGAGGGGAGCTAGCGGGGGTAATGAGCAGTTCTTC. Its translation: CASSQRGASGGNEQFF.

The chain couples TRBV5-1 to TRBJ2-5; 7 nucleotides match TRBD2. The CDR3 is 12 amino acids. The V and J ends lost 3 bases and 5 bases, in that order; junction bases with no gene match: 1. Germline V CDR1 and CDR2: SGHRS, YFSETQ. The CDR3 DNA reads TGCGCCAGCAGCTCCGGGGGGGAGACCCAGTACTTC. It encodes CASSSGGETQYF. The full variable domain, completed using reference TRBV5-1 and TRBJ2-5, is KAGVTQTPRYLIKTRGQQVTLSCSPISGHRSVSWYQQTPGQGLQFLFEYFSETQRNKGNFPGRFSGRQFSNSRSEMNVSTLELGDSALYLCASSSGGETQYFGPGTRLLVL.

J is TRBJ2-3 and V is TRBV27; 9 nucleotides align to TRBD1. The V segment lost 2 bases and the J segment 3 bases; nucleotides outside the gene matches: 6. The CDR3 consists of 16 residues. Germline V gene data show CDR1 as MNHEY and CDR2 as SMNVEV (reference sequence). CDR3 in amino acids: CASSLRSGQGTDTQYF. CDR3 sequence (DNA): TGTGCCAGCAGTTTACGTTCGGGACAGGGAACAGATACGCAGTATTTT.

For the CDR3, the DNA is TGTGCCAGCAGCTCCTCACCACTGATAAGTACGCAGTATTTT. It encodes CASSSSPLISTQYF. The rearrangement uses TRBV7-8 and TRBJ2-3; the D is unclear. The CDR3 sequence is 14 residues long. Trimming removed 4 bases from V and 8 bases from J, with 16 bases in between. Germline V CDR1 and CDR2: SGHVS, FQNEAQ.

V usage is TRBV30 and J usage is TRBJ2-3; D is possibly TRBD2 (6 bases). Trimming took 8 bases from V and 4 from J, leaving 19 bases between them. Germline CDR1 and CDR2: GTSNPN and SVGIG (reference sequence). The CDR3 has 14 amino acids. CDR3 in DNA: TGTGCCCTGCGGGGTGGCGGTGCTCCAGATACGCAGTATTTT. Amino acids: CALRGGGAPDTQYF.

This sequence joins TRBV28 and TRBJ2-7; tentative D call: TRBD1 (6 bases). Trimming took 6 bases from V and 1 from J, leaving 13 bases between them. The CDR3 consists of 14 residues. The V gene's germline CDR1 is MDHEN and CDR2 SYDVKM. CDR3 in amino acids: CASSLGHDSYEQYF. The DNA of the CDR3 is TGTGCCAGCAGCCTGGGACACGATTCCTACGAGCAGTACTTC.

This chain links TRBV7-9 with TRBJ2-1, with TRBD2 identical over 7 bases. This CDR3 has 15 amino acids. V lost 5 bases and J lost 1; bases outside the gene matches: 5. The germline gives CDR1 SEHNR, CDR2 FQNEAQ (reference sequence). CDR3 residues: CASSPGLDSYNEQFF. The DNA of the CDR3 is TGTGCCAGCAGCCCCGGACTAGATTCCTACAATGAGCAGTTCTTC.

The chain uses TRBV7-2 and TRBJ1-1; no reliable D call. CDR3 length equals 14 residues. From germline, CDR1 is SGHTA and CDR2 FQGNSA. V was trimmed by 0 bases and J by 4 bases, leaving 9 bases between them. The CDR3 sequence is CASSLAAGSTEAFF. The DNA for the CDR3 is TGTGCCAGCAGCTTAGCGGCGGGATCCACTGAAGCTTTCTTT.

The rearrangement joins TRBV4-3 to TRBJ1-5; D possibly corresponds to TRBD1 (6 bases). CDR1 is LGHNA and CDR2 is YSLEER in the germline V gene. The CDR3 spans 15 residues. The ends were cut back, 0 bases at V and 5 bases at J, with 11 bases in the middle. The CDR3 sequence is CASSQDRGPYQPQHF. DNA for the CDR3: TGCGCCAGCAGCCAAGACAGGGGTCCGTATCAGCCCCAGCATTTT.

V is TRBV27 and J is TRBJ2-5; D is possibly TRBD2 (6 bases). The CDR3 is made up of 14 amino acids. Trimming took 9 bases from V and 2 from J, leaving 16 bases between them. Looked up from germline, CDR1 is MNHEY and CDR2 is SMNVEV (reference sequence). The CDR3: CASSALGLQETQYF. The CDR3 DNA reads as TGTGCCAGTAGTGCCCTGGGACTGCAAGAGACCCAGTACTTC.

The V call is TRBV6-1, the J call TRBJ2-1; TRBD2 matches 11 bases. The J segment lost 2 bases and the V segment lost 2 bases, leaving 14 bases of the junction unmatched. The CDR3 length is 20 residues. In germline, CDR1 is MNHNS, CDR2 SASEGT. The CDR3 is CASSETGTSGRLVTYNEQFF. For the CDR3, the DNA is TGTGCCAGCAGTGAAACCGGGACTAGCGGTCGTCTTGTCACCTACAATGAGCAGTTCTTC.

The J gene is TRBJ2-1, the V gene TRBV5-1, with 11 bases aligning to TRBD2. CDR1 is SGHRS and CDR2 is YFSETQ in the germline V gene. The V and J ends lost 2 bases and 0 bases, in that order; junction bases with no gene match: 13. The CDR3 covers 20 residues. The chain's CDR3 is CASSLTPGLAAISSYNEQFF. CDR3 bases: TGCGCCAGCAGCTTAACCCCGGGACTAGCGGCGATTAGCTCCTACAATGAGCAGTTCTTC.

In its sample, this clone was seen once. This chain uses TRBV10-1 with TRBJ2-3; 7 bases are shared with TRBD1. Germline V CDR1 and CDR2: WNHNN, SYGVQD (reference sequence). With 9 bases clipped from V and 2 bases from J, the junction kept 17 bases outside the gene matches. This CDR3 is built from 17 residues. CDR3 sequence (DNA): TGCGCCAGTTCCGATGACGTCTCACAGGGGTACACAGATACGCAGTATTTT. This translates into CASSDDVSQGYTDTQYF.

The gene calls are TRBV7-2 and TRBJ1-4; 7 nucleotides line up with TRBD1. The junction had 6 bases not matched to a gene; V was cut back by 1 base and J by 4 bases. The CDR3 runs 16 residues. Germline V gene data show CDR1 as SGHTA and CDR2 as FQGNSA. The CDR3 region is CASSLEVGQINEKLFF. The CDR3 DNA sequence: TGTGCCAGCAGCTTAGAGGTGGGACAGATTAATGAAAAACTGTTTTTT.